The source of this TCR beta chain is a study of T cell responses to AZD1222 COVID-19 vaccine. General observations from the study: At study baseline, merely five or six AZD1222 recipients were seropositive.

This clone came up a few times. The antigen is not known. Profiled with immunoSEQ multiplex PCR; TCRdb holds only in-frame clones, not every one. The sample yields about 90,000 clones, about 90% seen once. The V and J ends lost 2 bases and 7 bases respectively, with 20 bases between them. Germline CDR1 is LGHNT and CDR2 is FRNRAP. This CDR3 spans 16 amino acids. The gene calls are TRBV12-5 and TRBJ1-1, with D perhaps matching TRBD1 (5 bases). Source: peripheral blood, taken on day 0 of MenACWY control vaccination. The TCR originated in an adult in good health. CDR3 coding DNA: TGTGCTAGTGGTTTGAGGGACCGGGGGGTTGTGGGTGAAGCTTTCTTT. It translates to CASGLRDRGVVGEAFF.